What follows are 32 T cell receptor beta chains derived from one specimen sequenced in a study of Graves' ophthalmopathy and Graves' hyperthyroidism. The authors amplified TCR beta CDR3 regions from RNA transcripts. HTBI primers were employed in first-round RT-PCR, then a second-round multiplex PCR followed. TCRdb reanalysed the multiplex PCR reads using MiXCR and keeps one entry per CDR3 protein. In the table there are 560,000 or so distinct CDR3 sequences, roughly 40% of which are singletons. The specimen sequenced was peripheral blood or thyroid tissue (not recorded which). These receptors were collected from an adult man with Graves' hyperthyroidism.

The count of this clonotype is one. A much larger clone lies a single base off, so this may be a read error. V usage is TRBV5-1 and J usage is TRBJ2-7; 11 nucleotides line up with TRBD1. Germline assignment: CDR1 SGHRS and CDR2 YFSETQ. The CDR3 spans 16 residues. CDR3 loop: CASSKAGDRGVHEQYF. In DNA, the CDR3 is TGTGCCAGCAGCAAAGCCGGGGACAGGGGGGTCCACGAGCAGTACTTC.

The chain joins TRBV10-3 to TRBJ1-4; D call uncertain. There are 15 residues in the CDR3. Germline CDR1 ENHRY, CDR2 SYGVKD. V gave up 3 bases and J gave up 0 bases, with 8 bases separating them. CDR3 loop: CAISDQLATNEKLFF. DNA of the CDR3: TGTGCCATCAGTGACCAGCTAGCAACTAATGAAAAACTGTTTTTT.

This clonotype was seen at least ten times. This chain uses TRBV28 with TRBJ1-6; perhaps TRBD1 as D (5 bases). CDR1 MDHEN and CDR2 SYDVKM come from the germline V gene. This CDR3 has 15 amino acids. Trimming took 3 bases from V and 10 from J, leaving 16 bases between them. The DNA for the CDR3 is TGTGCCAGCAGTTTTGGCGGCAGGGCTGGCTCACCCCTCCACTTT. Its translation is CASSFGGRAGSPLHF.

Notes on this clonotype: Germline and junction disagree at one end, which may indicate a read error. The V call is TRBV7-7, the J call TRBJ2-2; 7 bases align to TRBD2. From germline, CDR1 is SSHAT and CDR2 FNYEAQ (reference sequence). The CDR3 has 15 amino acids. DNA of the CDR3: TGTGCTAGCAGCTCCAGCGGGAAGTTAGGCGGGGAGCTGTTTTTT. Translating gives CASSSSGKLGGELFF.

The chain employs TRBV29-1 and TRBJ2-3, with D uncertain. V gave up 4 bases and J gave up 1 base, with 6 bases separating them. Germline CDR1 SQVTM, CDR2 ANQGSEA. The CDR3 runs 12 residues. The CDR3 spells CSVVAGTDTQYF. The CDR3 region has the DNA TGCAGCGTTGTCGCCGGCACAGATACGCAGTATTTT.

The sample holds many counts of this clonotype. This sequence joins TRBV20-1 and TRBJ2-2, with TRBD1 matching over 9 bases. The CDR3 loop spans 14 amino acids. CDR1 is DFQATT, CDR2 SNEGSKA, per germline (reference sequence). V gave up 5 bases and J gave up 6 bases; unmatched junction bases: 7. In nucleotides, the CDR3 is TGCAGTGCTGCCGGGACAGGGTCCGCCGGGGAGCTGTTTTTT. It yields the protein CSAAGTGSAGELFF.

The V and J genes are TRBV12-3 or TRBV12-4 and TRBJ2-7; TRBD1 matches 10 bases. The CDR3 totals 13 residues. Unmatched junction bases numbered 3, after V lost 4 bases and J lost 6 bases. CDR3 DNA: TGTGCCAGCAGTTCGACAGGGGGCGGCGAGCAGTACTTC. This sequence encodes CASSSTGGGEQYF.

This clonotype was seen repeatedly, ten times or more. The gene calls are TRBV9 and TRBJ2-6, with a tentative D call TRBD2 (5 bases). Germline V lookup: CDR1 SGDLS, CDR2 YYNGEE. The CDR3 contains 19 residues. Deletions cut 3 bases from V and 1 base from J, with 20 bases between. CDR3 region: CASSGSSPGSVSGANVLTF. The CDR3 DNA reads TGTGCCAGCAGCGGTAGCTCCCCGGGGTCGGTATCTGGGGCCAACGTCCTGACTTTC.

Of note for this clonotype: One base away lies a much larger clone, so this may be a sequencing read error. The rearrangement joins TRBV19 to TRBJ2-7; TRBD2 agrees at 7 bases. Germline lookup yields CDR1 LNHDA and CDR2 SQIVND (reference sequence). This CDR3 has 13 residues. CDR3 region: CASSPGLVGIPEF. The CDR3 DNA sequence: TGTGCCAGTAGTCCCGGACTAGTGGGAATACCAGAGTTC.

This clonotype was recorded at least ten times. The J gene is TRBJ1-2, the V gene TRBV20-1; a weak D match, TRBD1 (5 bases). Deletions cut 0 bases from V and 7 bases from J, with 15 bases between. Germline lookup yields CDR1 DFQATT and CDR2 SNEGSKA (reference sequence). This CDR3 spans 14 amino acids. CDR3 loop: CSARDRAGSIGYTF. As DNA, the CDR3 is TGCAGTGCTAGAGATAGGGCAGGGTCTATTGGCTACACCTTC.

In this sample, this clonotype turned up a few times. The chain has TRBV7-9 and TRBJ2-1, with 10 nucleotides matching TRBD2. The CDR3 is made up of 15 amino acids. Germline trimming cut 4 bases from V and 0 bases from J; bases unmatched to any gene: 0. Germline V gene lookup returns CDR1 SEHNR and CDR2 FQNEAQ (reference sequence). CDR3 region: CASSWTSGSYNEQFF. CDR3 DNA sequence: TGTGCCAGCAGCTGGACTAGCGGCTCCTACAATGAGCAGTTCTTC. Combining the CDR3 with reference TRBV7-9 and TRBJ2-1 gives the whole variable domain DTGVSQNPRHKITKRGQNVTFRCDPISEHNRLYWYRQTLGQGPEFLTYFQNEAQLEKSRLLSDRFSAERPKGSFSTLEIQRTEQGDSAMYLCASSWTSGSYNEQFFGPGTRLTVL.

This rearrangement joins TRBV6-4 to TRBJ1-5, with a weak D call TRBD1 (6 bases). The V gene's germline CDR1 is MRHNA and CDR2 SNTAGT. Trimming removed 6 bases from V and 5 bases from J, with 17 bases in between. The CDR3 length is 15 residues. CDR3 sequence (DNA): TGTGCCAGCAGCCAGACCGGGGGCGCTGATCAGCCCCAGCATTTT. Protein: CASSQTGGADQPQHF.

This chain connects TRBV6-5 to TRBJ2-5, with 7 bases aligning to TRBD1. Germline CDR1 reads MNHEY; CDR2 reads SVGAGI. The CDR3 runs to 13 residues. V lost 7 bases to trimming and J lost 5 bases; unmatched junction nucleotides: 7. Here the CDR3 DNA reads TGTGCCAGCATTAACAGGGGCAGGGAGACCCAGTACTTC. As protein: CASINRGRETQYF.

Notes on this clonotype: The junction and the germline gene differ at one end; a read error may be behind it. V gene TRBV7-3 combines with J gene TRBJ1-2, with no clear D. This CDR3 region has 14 residues. CDR1 and CDR2 from the germline V gene are SGHTA and FQGTGA. CDR3: CASSSDRPNYGHTF. The DNA of the CDR3 is TGTGCCAGCAGCTCCGACCGTCCTAACTATGGCCACACCTTC.

V usage is TRBV15 and J usage is TRBJ2-3, with 7 bases matching TRBD1. The V gene's germline CDR1 is LNHNV and CDR2 YYDKDF (reference sequence). This CDR3 has 13 residues. V shed 5 bases and J 8 bases; nucleotides not matched to a gene: 7. The CDR3 sequence is CATSADRVSTQYF. The CDR3 bases are TGTGCCACCAGCGCAGACAGGGTATCTACGCAGTATTTT.

This clonotype was seen a handful of times. The chain joins TRBV5-8 to TRBJ2-5; perhaps D is TRBD1 or TRBD2 (7 bases each). The germline V gene has CDR1 SGHTS and CDR2 YDEGEE. The CDR3 runs to 17 residues. The V and J ends lost 4 bases and 0 bases respectively, with 19 bases between them. In DNA form, the CDR3 reads TGTGCCAGCAGCGGGGGGGTCGGCAGGGGGTACCAAGAGACCCAGTACTTC. Translating it yields CASSGGVGRGYQETQYF. Supplemented by reference TRBV5-8 and TRBJ2-5, the full variable domain reads EAGVTQSPTHLIKTRGQQATLRCSPISGHTSVYWYQQALGLGLQFLLWYDEGEERNRGNFPPRFSGRQFPNYSSELNVNALELEDSALYLCASSGGVGRGYQETQYFGPGTRLLVL.

V is TRBV29-1 and J is TRBJ1-2; maybe TRBD1 (6 bases). The CDR3 is 12 residues long. The germline gives CDR1 SQVTM, CDR2 ANQGSEA. CDR3 amino acids: CSTSGHIYGYTF. The DNA of the CDR3 is TGCAGTACCTCGGGACACATCTATGGCTACACCTTC.

This CDR3 is CASSLASTNTEAFF. CDR3 sequence (DNA): TGTGCCAGCTCCCTCGCGAGCACGAACACTGAAGCTTTCTTT. The chain combines TRBV7-9 with TRBJ1-1; the D is unclear. The germline V gene encodes CDR1 SEHNR and CDR2 FQNEAQ (reference sequence). The CDR3 runs 14 residues. The germline V and J ends were trimmed by 8 bases and 1 base, with 14 bases remaining between them.

This clonotype was recorded once. V usage is TRBV10-3 and J usage is TRBJ1-6; 8 nucleotides align to TRBD1. Germline V gene sequence: CDR1 ENHRY, CDR2 SYGVKD. The junction had 7 bases not matched to a gene; V was cut back by 4 bases and J by 8 bases. CDR3 length equals 15 residues. CDR3 amino acids: CAISADREADSPLHF. In nucleotides, the CDR3 is TGTGCCATCAGTGCGGACAGGGAAGCGGATTCACCCCTCCACTTT.

This clonotype has only one observation. The germline gene is not matched at one end of the junction; a read error may be the cause. The chain is built from TRBV7-8 and TRBJ2-7; the D gene is possibly TRBD1 (6 bases). The CDR3 is 14 residues long. The germline CDR1 and CDR2 sequences are SGHVS and FQNEAQ. The CDR3 DNA follows: TGCGCCAGCAGCCAAGAAAAGACAGGCTACGAGCAGTACTTC. It is translated as CASSQEKTGYEQYF. The full variable domain, rest sourced from reference TRBV7-8 and TRBJ2-7, is GAGVSQSPRYKVAKRGQDVALRCDPISGHVSLFWYQQALGQGPEFLTYFQNEAQLDKSGLPSDRFFAERPEGSVSTLKIQRTQQEDSAVYLCASSQEKTGYEQYFGPGTRLTVT.

This clonotype was detected many times. The V gene is TRBV6-1, the J gene TRBJ1-1; perhaps TRBD1 as D (6 bases). Trimming took off 5 bases at V and 6 bases at J, with 19 bases between the two ends. CDR1 and CDR2 from the germline V gene are MNHNS and SASEGT. The CDR3 loop spans 15 amino acids. The CDR3 loop reads CASSSRRDTLSEAFF. The CDR3 DNA sequence: TGTGCCAGCAGTTCCCGCCGGGACACCCTCTCTGAAGCTTTCTTT.

The chain uses TRBV10-3 and TRBJ1-5; 7 bases are a match to TRBD1. Per germline, CDR1 ENHRY and CDR2 SYGVKD. The junction had 9 bases not matched to a gene; V was cut back by 3 bases and J by 7 bases. The CDR3 is 15 amino acids. The CDR3 reads CAISDPVTGNQPQHF. For the CDR3, the DNA is TGTGCCATCAGTGACCCAGTGACAGGGAACCAGCCCCAGCATTTT.

This chain joins TRBV20-1 and TRBJ1-1; D unclear. V gave up 3 bases and J gave up 0 bases, with 11 bases separating them. The CDR3 contains 14 residues. Germline CDR1 is DFQATT and CDR2 is SNEGSKA (reference sequence). The chain's CDR3 is CSARAQYMNTEAFF. As DNA, the CDR3 is TGCAGTGCTAGGGCACAGTACATGAACACTGAAGCTTTCTTT.

This clonotype was counted only a few times. V usage is TRBV27 and J usage is TRBJ2-5; a weak D match, TRBD1 (5 bases). This CDR3 is built from 14 residues. Trimming removed 5 bases from V and 1 base from J, with 11 bases in between. CDR1 is MNHEY and CDR2 is SMNVEV in the germline V gene (reference sequence). The CDR3 DNA follows: TGTGCCAGCAGTCTCCCGACAGTCCAAGAGACCCAGTACTTC. Translating gives CASSLPTVQETQYF.

At least ten counts were recorded for this clonotype. The genes are TRBV14 and TRBJ2-5; 11 bases line up with TRBD2. Germline CDR1 SGHDN, CDR2 FVKESK. The CDR3 is 15 residues long. Trimming took 0 bases from V and 7 from J; bases not matched to a gene: 4. The CDR3 is CASSQDSGRAVTQYF. CDR3 bases: TGTGCCAGCAGCCAAGATAGCGGGAGGGCCGTGACCCAGTACTTC.

The table lists this clonotype with a count of one. The chain carries TRBV2 and TRBJ2-7; perhaps TRBD1 as D (6 bases). The tail of the sequence fits TRBJ2-4 better, so the J call may be wrong. Germline loops: CDR1 SNHLY, CDR2 FYNNEI. There are 15 residues in the CDR3. CDR3 in amino acids: CASLGAAGAKNIQYF. CDR3 nucleotides: TGTGCCAGCCTGGGGGCAGCAGGGGCCAAAAACATTCAGTACTTC.

This clonotype was picked up many times. The genes are TRBV5-6 and TRBJ2-7; the D is unclear. V lost 4 bases to trimming and J lost 7 bases, with 15 bases between them. This CDR3 spans 13 amino acids. Germline CDR1 reads SGHDT; CDR2 reads YYEEEE. The CDR3 reads CASSVAGLGEQYF. DNA for the CDR3: TGTGCCAGCAGCGTCGCAGGTTTGGGGGAGCAGTACTTC.

This clonotype has a count of ten or more. The chain combines TRBV12-3 or TRBV12-4 with TRBJ2-7; TRBD1 matches 11 bases. V shed 4 bases and J 6 bases; nucleotides not matched to a gene: 5. The CDR3 covers 14 residues. The CDR3 nucleotides read TGTGCCAGCAGTTCGTCCGGGACAGGGGGCGAGCAGTACTTC. Its translation is CASSSSGTGGEQYF.

This clonotype was seen a handful of times. The genes are TRBV28 and TRBJ2-7; 10 bases align to TRBD1. There are 15 residues in the CDR3. Trimming cost V 1 base and J 7 bases; bases outside gene matches: 7. Germline CDR1 MDHEN, CDR2 SYDVKM. The CDR3 loop reads CASSLFWTGGGEQYF. The CDR3 nucleotides are TGTGCCAGCAGTTTATTTTGGACAGGGGGAGGTGAGCAGTACTTC. Using reference TRBV28 and TRBJ2-7 for the parts outside the CDR3, the full variable domain is DVKVTQSSRYLVKRTGEKVFLECVQDMDHENMFWYRQDPGLGLRLIYFSYDVKMKEKGDIPEGYSVSREKKERFSLILESASTNQTSMYLCASSLFWTGGGEQYFGPGTRLTVT.

This clonotype was counted only a few times. The gene calls are TRBV2 and TRBJ2-7, with TRBD1 identical over 10 bases. The CDR3 is 14 amino acids. Germline CDR1 and CDR2: SNHLY and FYNNEI. The V gene end was trimmed by 6 bases and the J gene end by 3 bases; junction bases not matched to a gene: 5. Written as DNA, the CDR3 is TGTGCCAGCAGACCAAGGACAGGGGGCTACGAGCAGTACTTC. Its protein product is CASRPRTGGYEQYF.

The sample holds many counts of this clonotype. The rearrangement links TRBV7-2 to TRBJ2-5; TRBD1 might be the D (6 bases). The V gene's germline CDR1 is SGHTA and CDR2 FQGNSA. This CDR3 is 15 amino acids long. V was cut by 3 bases and J by 0 bases, with 11 bases left in between. CDR3 sequence: CASSFQQGNQETQYF. The DNA for the CDR3 is TGTGCCAGCAGCTTTCAACAGGGAAACCAAGAGACCCAGTACTTC.

This clonotype was recorded at least ten times. V gene TRBV11-2 combines with J gene TRBJ2-5, with 11 bases that match TRBD2. Trimming took 6 bases from V and 7 from J; bases not matched to a gene: 10. Germline V gene data show CDR1 as SGHAT and CDR2 as FQNNGV. The CDR3 is 15 residues long. CDR3 loop: CASSLLAGGEGTQYF. In DNA form, the CDR3 reads TGTGCCAGCAGTCTCTTAGCGGGGGGGGAAGGGACCCAGTACTTC.